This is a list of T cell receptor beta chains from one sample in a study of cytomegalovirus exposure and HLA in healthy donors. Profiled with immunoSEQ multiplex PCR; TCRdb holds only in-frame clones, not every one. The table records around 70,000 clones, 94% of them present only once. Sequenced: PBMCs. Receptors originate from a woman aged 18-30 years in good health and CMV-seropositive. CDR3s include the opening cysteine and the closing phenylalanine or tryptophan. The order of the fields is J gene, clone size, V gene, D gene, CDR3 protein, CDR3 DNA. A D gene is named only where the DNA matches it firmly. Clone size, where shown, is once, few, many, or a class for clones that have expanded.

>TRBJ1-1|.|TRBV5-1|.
CASSRGQSGTEAFF
TGCGCCAGCAGCAGAGGACAGAGCGGCACTGAAGCTTTCTTT
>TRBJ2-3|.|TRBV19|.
CASSLRLADTQYF
TGTGCCAGTAGTCTGCGACTAGCAGATACGCAGTATTTT
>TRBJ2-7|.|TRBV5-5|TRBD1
CASSLGTGSSYEQYF
TGTGCCAGCAGCTTGGGGACAGGGAGCTCCTACGAGCAGTACTTC
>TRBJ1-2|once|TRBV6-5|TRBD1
CASSSTGGTHGYTF
TGTGCCAGCAGCTCGACAGGGGGCACCCATGGCTACACCTTC
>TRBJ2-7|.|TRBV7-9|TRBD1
CASSKWDRSYEQYF
TGTGCCAGCAGCAAATGGGACAGATCCTACGAGCAGTACTTC
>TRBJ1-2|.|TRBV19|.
CASSITGTSNVVYTF
TGTGCCAGTAGTATTACCGGGACTTCTAACGTGGTCTACACCTTC
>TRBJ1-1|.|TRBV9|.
CASSGGRGLNTEAFF
TGTGCCAGCAGCGGAGGAAGGGGTTTGAACACTGAAGCTTTCTTT
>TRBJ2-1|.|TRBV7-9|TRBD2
CASSPRLAGPYVEQFF
TGTGCCAGCAGCCCCAGACTAGCGGGACCCTATGTTGAGCAGTTCTTC
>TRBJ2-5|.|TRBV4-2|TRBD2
CASSQVAGGQETQYF
TGTGCCAGCAGCCAGGTAGCGGGAGGGCAAGAGACCCAGTACTTC
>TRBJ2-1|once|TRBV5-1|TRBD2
CASGSGGYNEQFF
TGCGCCAGCGGTAGCGGGGGCTACAATGAGCAGTTCTTC
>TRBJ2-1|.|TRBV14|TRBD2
CASSRLAGGLQPNEQFF
TGTGCCAGCAGCCGACTAGCGGGGGGGCTTCAGCCCAATGAGCAGTTCTTC
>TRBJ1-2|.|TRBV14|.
CASSQDVLERSGYTF
TGTGCCAGCAGCCAAGATGTTTTGGAAAGGAGTGGCTACACCTTC
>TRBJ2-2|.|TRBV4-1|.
CASSQGPSRRYTGELFF
TGCGCCAGCAGCCAAGGGCCAAGTCGGAGGTACACCGGGGAGCTGTTTTTT
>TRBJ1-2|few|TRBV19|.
CASASGGGGGYTF
TGTGCCAGTGCAAGCGGGGGAGGTGGTGGCTACACCTTC
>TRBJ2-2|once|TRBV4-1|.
CASFPGSTNTGELFF
TGCGCCAGCTTCCCGGGGTCCACTAACACCGGGGAGCTGTTTTTT
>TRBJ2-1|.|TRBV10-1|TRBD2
CASSENTGTSGNNEQFF
TGCGCCAGCAGTGAGAACACCGGGACTAGCGGGAACAATGAGCAGTTCTTC
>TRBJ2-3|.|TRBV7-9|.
CASSRELDTQYF
TGTGCCAGCAGCCGCGAACTGGATACGCAGTATTTT
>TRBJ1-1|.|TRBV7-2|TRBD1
CASSYRQGVAEAFF
TGTGCCAGCAGCTACAGACAGGGAGTGGCTGAAGCTTTCTTT
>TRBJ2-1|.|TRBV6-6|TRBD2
CASRSGTSVYNEQFF
TGTGCCAGCAGAAGTGGGACTAGCGTCTACAATGAGCAGTTCTTC
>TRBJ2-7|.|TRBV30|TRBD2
CAWSGGLSSYEQYF
TGTGCCTGGAGTGGGGGACTAAGCTCCTACGAGCAGTACTTC
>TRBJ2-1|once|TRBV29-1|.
CSVQGVSYNEQFF
TGCAGCGTACAGGGCGTCTCCTACAATGAGCAGTTCTTC
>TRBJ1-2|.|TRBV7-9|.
CASSLVAGNYGYTF
TGTGCCAGCAGCTTAGTGGCAGGAAACTATGGCTACACCTTC
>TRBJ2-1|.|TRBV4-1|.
CASSHSGSSYNEQFF
TGCGCCAGCAGCCATTCGGGGAGCTCCTACAATGAGCAGTTCTTC
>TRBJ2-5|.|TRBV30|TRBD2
CAWTISGLAFETQYF
TGTGCCTGGACAATTTCGGGACTAGCGTTTGAGACCCAGTACTTC
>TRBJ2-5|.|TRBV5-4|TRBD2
CASSLGGLAGVLETQYF
TGTGCCAGCAGCTTGGGGGGACTAGCGGGAGTTTTAGAGACCCAGTACTTC
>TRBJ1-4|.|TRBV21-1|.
CASSRVPQGSFEKLFF
TGTGCCAGCAGCCGGGTCCCTCAGGGATCTTTTGAAAAACTGTTTTTT
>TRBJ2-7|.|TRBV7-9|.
CASSSNRERIPHEQYF
TGTGCCAGCAGCTCAAACAGGGAGCGAATCCCCCACGAGCAGTACTTC
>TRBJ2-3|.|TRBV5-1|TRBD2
CASSLVAGDTDTQYF
TGCGCCAGCAGCTTGGTAGCGGGGGATACAGATACGCAGTATTTT
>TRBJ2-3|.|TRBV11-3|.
CASSLRSLLTGTQYF
TGTGCCAGCAGCTTACGGAGTCTCCTCACAGGTACGCAGTATTTT
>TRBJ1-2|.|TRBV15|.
CATSRALGGYGYTF
TGTGCCACCAGCAGAGCCCTAGGGGGATATGGCTACACCTTC
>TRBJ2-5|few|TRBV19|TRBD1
CASSTTRQGAGETQYF
TGTGCCAGTAGTACGACCCGACAGGGGGCGGGTGAGACCCAGTACTTC
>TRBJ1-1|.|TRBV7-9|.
CASSRAPQGAFF
TGTGCCAGCAGCCGGGCCCCGCAGGGGGCTTTCTTT
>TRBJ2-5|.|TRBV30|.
CAWSRTGMRQETQYF
TGTGCCTGGAGCCGGACGGGAATGCGGCAAGAGACCCAGTACTTC
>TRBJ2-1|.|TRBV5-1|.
CASSLSGVVNEQFF
TGCGCCAGCAGCTTGTCGGGAGTAGTAAATGAGCAGTTCTTC
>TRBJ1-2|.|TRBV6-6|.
CASSYSGRKDYGYTF
TGTGCCAGCAGTTACTCGGGCAGGAAGGACTATGGCTACACCTTC
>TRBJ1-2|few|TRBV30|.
CARWGGEGSGYTF
TGTGCCCGATGGGGGGGGGAAGGCTCTGGCTACACCTTC
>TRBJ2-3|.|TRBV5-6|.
CASSLRADTQYF
TGTGCCAGCAGCCTCAGGGCAGATACGCAGTATTTT
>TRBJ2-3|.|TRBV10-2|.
CASTRSPVYTQYF
TGCGCCAGCACCCGGAGTCCCGTTTATACGCAGTATTTT
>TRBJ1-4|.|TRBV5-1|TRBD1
CASSLSTQGATNEKLFF
TGCGCCAGCAGCTTGAGTACTCAGGGGGCTACTAATGAAAAACTGTTTTTT
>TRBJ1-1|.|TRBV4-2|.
CASSQGRTWEAFF
TGTGCCAGCAGCCAAGGGAGGACCTGGGAAGCTTTCTTT
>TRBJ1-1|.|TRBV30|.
CAWRSMNTEAFF
TGTGCCTGGAGGTCCATGAACACTGAAGCTTTCTTT
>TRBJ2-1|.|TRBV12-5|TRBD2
CASGLGYPGTSGTYNEQFF
TGTGCTAGTGGTCTCGGCTACCCCGGGACTAGCGGGACCTACAATGAGCAGTTCTTC
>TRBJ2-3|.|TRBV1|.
CTSSYVRGGNSTDTQYF
TGCACCAGCAGTTACGTGCGGGGGGGCAATAGCACAGATACGCAGTATTTT
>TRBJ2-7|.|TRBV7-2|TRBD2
CASSLVGGSYEQYF
TGTGCCAGCAGCTTAGTCGGGGGGTCCTACGAGCAGTACTTC
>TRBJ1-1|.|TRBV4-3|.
CASSQDLDYGTEAFF
TGCGCCAGCAGCCAAGATCTAGACTACGGCACTGAAGCTTTCTTT
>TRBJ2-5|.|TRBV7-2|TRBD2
CASSLQPTSGGAETQYF
TGTGCCAGCAGCCTCCAACCGACTAGCGGGGGGGCGGAGACCCAGTACTTC
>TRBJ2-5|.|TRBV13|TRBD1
CASSGGTGRETQYF
TGTGCCAGCAGCGGAGGGACAGGGCGGGAGACCCAGTACTTC
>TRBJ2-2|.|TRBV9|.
CASSVQDSTGELFF
TGTGCCAGCAGCGTTCAGGATAGCACCGGGGAGCTGTTTTTT
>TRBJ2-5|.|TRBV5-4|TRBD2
CASSSGAGGAGETQYF
TGTGCCAGCAGCTCAGGGGCGGGGGGGGCCGGAGAGACCCAGTACTTC
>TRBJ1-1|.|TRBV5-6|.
CASSFSGDTEAFF
TGTGCCAGCAGCTTCAGCGGGGACACTGAAGCTTTCTTT
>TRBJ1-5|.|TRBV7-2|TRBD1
CASSLDGQANQPQHF
TGTGCCAGCAGCTTAGACGGACAGGCTAATCAGCCCCAGCATTTT
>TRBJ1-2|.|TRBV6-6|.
CASSYSQVGYGYTF
TGTGCCAGCAGTTACTCGCAGGTCGGCTATGGCTACACCTTC
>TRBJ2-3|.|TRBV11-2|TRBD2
CASSFNLAGGLSDTQYF
TGTGCCAGCAGCTTCAACCTAGCGGGAGGGCTATCAGATACGCAGTATTTT
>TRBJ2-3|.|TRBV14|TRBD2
CASSPTSGSADTQYF
TGTGCCAGCAGCCCGACTAGCGGAAGTGCGGATACGCAGTATTTT